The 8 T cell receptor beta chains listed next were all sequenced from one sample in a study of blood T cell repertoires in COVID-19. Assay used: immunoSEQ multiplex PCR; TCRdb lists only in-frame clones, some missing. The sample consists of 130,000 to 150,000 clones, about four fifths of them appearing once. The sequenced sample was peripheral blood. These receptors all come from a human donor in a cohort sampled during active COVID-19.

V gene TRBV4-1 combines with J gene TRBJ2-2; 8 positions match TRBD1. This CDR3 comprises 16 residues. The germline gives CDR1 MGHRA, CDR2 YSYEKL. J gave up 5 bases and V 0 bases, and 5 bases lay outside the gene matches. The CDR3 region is CASSQDRTGPTGELFF. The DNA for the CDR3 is TGCGCCAGCAGCCAAGATAGGACAGGGCCGACCGGGGAGCTGTTTTTT.

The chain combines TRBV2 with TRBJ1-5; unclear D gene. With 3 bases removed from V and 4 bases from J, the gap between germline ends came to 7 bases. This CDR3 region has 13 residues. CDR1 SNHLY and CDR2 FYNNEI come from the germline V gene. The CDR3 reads CASSEYANQPQHF. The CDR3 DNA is TGTGCCAGCAGTGAGTATGCGAATCAGCCCCAGCATTTT.

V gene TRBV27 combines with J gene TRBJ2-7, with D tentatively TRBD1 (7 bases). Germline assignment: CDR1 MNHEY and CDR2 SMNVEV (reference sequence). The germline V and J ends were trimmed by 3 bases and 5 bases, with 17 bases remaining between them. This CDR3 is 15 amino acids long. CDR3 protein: CASSLSAGGLHEQYF. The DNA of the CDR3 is TGTGCCAGCAGTTTGTCGGCAGGGGGGTTACACGAGCAGTACTTC.

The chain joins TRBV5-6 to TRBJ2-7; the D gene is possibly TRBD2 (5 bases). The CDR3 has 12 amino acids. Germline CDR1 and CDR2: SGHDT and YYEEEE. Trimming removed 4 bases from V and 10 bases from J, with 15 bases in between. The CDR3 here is CASSHPTADQYF. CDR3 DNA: TGTGCCAGCAGCCATCCTACAGCGGATCAGTACTTC.

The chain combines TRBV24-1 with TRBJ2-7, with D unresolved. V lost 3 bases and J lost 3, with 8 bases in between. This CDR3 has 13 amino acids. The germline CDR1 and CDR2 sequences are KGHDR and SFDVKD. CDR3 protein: CATSDPVRYEQYF. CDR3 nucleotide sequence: TGTGCCACCAGTGATCCAGTCCGCTACGAGCAGTACTTC.

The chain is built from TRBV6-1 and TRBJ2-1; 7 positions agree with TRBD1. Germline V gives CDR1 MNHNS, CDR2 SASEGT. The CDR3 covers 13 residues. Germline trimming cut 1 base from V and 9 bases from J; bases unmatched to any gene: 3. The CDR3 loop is CASSEDRGSEQFF. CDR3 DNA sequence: TGTGCCAGCAGTGAAGACAGGGGTAGTGAGCAGTTCTTC.

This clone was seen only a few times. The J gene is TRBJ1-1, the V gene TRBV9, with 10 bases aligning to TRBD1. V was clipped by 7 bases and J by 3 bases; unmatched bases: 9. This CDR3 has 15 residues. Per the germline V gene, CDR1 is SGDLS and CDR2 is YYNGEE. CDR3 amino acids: CASSKTGTGDTEAFF. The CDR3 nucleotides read TGTGCCAGCTCCAAAACCGGGACAGGGGACACTGAAGCTTTCTTT.

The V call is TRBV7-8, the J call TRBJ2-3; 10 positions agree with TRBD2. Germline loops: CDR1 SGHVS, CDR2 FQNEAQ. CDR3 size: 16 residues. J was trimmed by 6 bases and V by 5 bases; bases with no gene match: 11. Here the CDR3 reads CASSHPSGGIVDTQYF. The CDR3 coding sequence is TGTGCCAGCAGCCACCCTAGCGGGGGTATAGTCGATACGCAGTATTTT.